This TCR beta chain came from a study of CD8 T cells in Susac syndrome. Study in general: Patients with Susac syndrome were therapy-naive, treated with corticosteroids, or treated with intravenous immunoglobulin alone when blood was collected.

Reverse transcription of about 0.45 to 1 ug RNA was carried out with random hexamers. TCRdb reprocessed the immunoSEQ multiplex PCR reads via MiXCR and lists one record per CDR3 protein. Among some 180,000 distinct CDR3 sequences listed, about 93% were seen once. The CDR3 runs to 15 residues. The ends lost 5 bases at V and 1 base at J; junction bases unmatched: 5. Looked up from germline, CDR1 is SGHTA and CDR2 is FQGTGA. The chain combines TRBV7-3 with TRBJ2-1; 7 bases are a match to TRBD2. The sequence was obtained from a human donor with Susac syndrome. What was sequenced was CD4+ T cells from PBMCs. The CDR3 DNA is TGTGCCAGCAGCGCCGGCGGGGGATCCTACAATGAGCAGTTCTTC. This gives the protein CASSAGGGSYNEQFF.